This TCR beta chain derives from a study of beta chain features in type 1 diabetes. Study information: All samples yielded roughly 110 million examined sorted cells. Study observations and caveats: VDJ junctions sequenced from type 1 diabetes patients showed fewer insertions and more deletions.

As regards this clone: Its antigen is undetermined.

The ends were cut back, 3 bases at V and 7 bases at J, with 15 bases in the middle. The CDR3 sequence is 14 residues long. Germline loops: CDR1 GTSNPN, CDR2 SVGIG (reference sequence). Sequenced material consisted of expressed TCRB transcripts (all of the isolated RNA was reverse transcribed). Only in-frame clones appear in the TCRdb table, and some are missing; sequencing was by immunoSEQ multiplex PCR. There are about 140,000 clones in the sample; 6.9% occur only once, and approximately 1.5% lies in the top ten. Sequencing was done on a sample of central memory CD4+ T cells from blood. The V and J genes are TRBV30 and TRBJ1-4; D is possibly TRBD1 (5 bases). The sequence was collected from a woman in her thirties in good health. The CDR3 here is CAWSARGRAEKLFF. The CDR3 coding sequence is TGTGCCTGGAGCGCTAGGGGTAGGGCTGAAAAACTGTTTTTT. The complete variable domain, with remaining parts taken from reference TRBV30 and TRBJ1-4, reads SQTIHQWPATLVQPVGSPLSLECTVEGTSNPNLYWYRQAAGRGLQLLFYSVGIGQISSEVPQNLSASRPQDRQFILSSKKLLLSDSGFYLCAWSARGRAEKLFFGSGTQLSVL.